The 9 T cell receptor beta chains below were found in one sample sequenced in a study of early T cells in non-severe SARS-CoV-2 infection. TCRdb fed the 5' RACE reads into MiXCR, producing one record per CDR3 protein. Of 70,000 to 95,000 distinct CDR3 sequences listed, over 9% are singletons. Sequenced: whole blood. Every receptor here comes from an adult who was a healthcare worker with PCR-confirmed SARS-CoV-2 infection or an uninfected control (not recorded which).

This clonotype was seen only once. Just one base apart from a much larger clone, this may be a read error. The CDR3: CASSGRDSLVYEQYF. Written as DNA, the CDR3 is TGTGCCAGCAGTGGGCGGGACAGTCTTGTGTACGAGCAGTACTTC. The V gene is TRBV2, the J gene TRBJ2-7, with D tentatively TRBD1 (7 bases). The CDR3 totals 15 residues. Trimming shortened V by 4 bases and J by 4 bases, and 17 bases separated the two germline ends. CDR1 is SNHLY, CDR2 FYNNEI, per germline. The full variable domain, its missing parts supplied by reference TRBV2 and TRBJ2-7, is EPEVTQTPSHQVTQMGQEVILRCVPISNHLYFYWYRQILGQKVEFLVSFYNNEISEKSEIFDDQFSVERPDGSNFTLKIRSTKLEDSAMYFCASSGRDSLVYEQYFGPGTRLTVT.

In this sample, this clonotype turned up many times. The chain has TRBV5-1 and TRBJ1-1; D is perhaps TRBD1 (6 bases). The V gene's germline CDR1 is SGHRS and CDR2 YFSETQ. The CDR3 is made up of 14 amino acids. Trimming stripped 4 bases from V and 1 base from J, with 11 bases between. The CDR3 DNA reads TGCGCCAGCAGCATAGGACAGACGAACACTGAAGCTTTCTTT. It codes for CASSIGQTNTEAFF.

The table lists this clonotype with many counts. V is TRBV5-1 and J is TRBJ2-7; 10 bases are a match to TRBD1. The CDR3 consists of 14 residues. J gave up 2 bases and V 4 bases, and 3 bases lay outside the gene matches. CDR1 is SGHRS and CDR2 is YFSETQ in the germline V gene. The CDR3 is CASSTGQGAYEQYF. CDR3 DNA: TGCGCCAGCAGCACCGGACAGGGGGCCTACGAGCAGTACTTC.

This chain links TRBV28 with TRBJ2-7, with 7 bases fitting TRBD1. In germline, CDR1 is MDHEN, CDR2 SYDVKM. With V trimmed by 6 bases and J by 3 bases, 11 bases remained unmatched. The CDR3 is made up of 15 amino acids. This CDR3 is CASSPPGQKYYEQYF. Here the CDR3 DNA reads TGTGCCAGCAGCCCACCGGGACAGAAGTACTACGAGCAGTACTTC.

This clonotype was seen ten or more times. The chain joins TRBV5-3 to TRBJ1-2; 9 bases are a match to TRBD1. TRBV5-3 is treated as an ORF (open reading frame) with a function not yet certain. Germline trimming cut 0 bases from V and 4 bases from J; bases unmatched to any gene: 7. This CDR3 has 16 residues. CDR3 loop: CARSLEEDRGGYGYTF. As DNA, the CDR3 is TGTGCCAGAAGCTTGGAAGAGGACAGGGGAGGCTATGGCTACACCTTC.

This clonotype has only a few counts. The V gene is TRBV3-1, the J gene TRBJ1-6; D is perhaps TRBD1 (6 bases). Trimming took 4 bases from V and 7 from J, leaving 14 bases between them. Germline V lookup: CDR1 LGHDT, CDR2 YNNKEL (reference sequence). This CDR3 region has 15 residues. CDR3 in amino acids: CASSLGTPGNSPLHF. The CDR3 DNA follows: TGTGCCAGCAGCCTTGGGACACCCGGAAATTCACCCCTCCACTTT.

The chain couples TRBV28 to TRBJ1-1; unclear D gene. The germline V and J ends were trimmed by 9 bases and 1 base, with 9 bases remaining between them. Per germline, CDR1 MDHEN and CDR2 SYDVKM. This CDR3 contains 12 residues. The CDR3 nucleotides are TGTGCCAGTCAGGTCCCGAACACTGAAGCTTTCTTT. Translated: CASQVPNTEAFF.

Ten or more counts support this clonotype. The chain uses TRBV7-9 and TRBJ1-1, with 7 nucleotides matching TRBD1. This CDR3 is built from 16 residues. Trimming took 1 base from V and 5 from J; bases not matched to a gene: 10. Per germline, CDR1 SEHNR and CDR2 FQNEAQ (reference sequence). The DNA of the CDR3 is TGTGCCAGCAGCTTAGGCGGAGGGGGCATAAGGACTGAAGCTTTCTTT. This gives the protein CASSLGGGGIRTEAFF. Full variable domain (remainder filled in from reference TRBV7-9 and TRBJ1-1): DTGVSQNPRHKITKRGQNVTFRCDPISEHNRLYWYRQTLGQGPEFLTYFQNEAQLEKSRLLSDRFSAERPKGSFSTLEIQRTEQGDSAMYLCASSLGGGGIRTEAFFGQGTRLTVV.

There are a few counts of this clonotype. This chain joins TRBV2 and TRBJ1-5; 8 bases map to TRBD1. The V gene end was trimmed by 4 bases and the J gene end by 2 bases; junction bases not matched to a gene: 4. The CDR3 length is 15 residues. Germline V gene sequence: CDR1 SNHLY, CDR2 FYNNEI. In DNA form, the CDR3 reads TGTGCCAGCAGTGTAGACAGGGGCCGCAATCAGCCCCAGCATTTT. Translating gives CASSVDRGRNQPQHF.